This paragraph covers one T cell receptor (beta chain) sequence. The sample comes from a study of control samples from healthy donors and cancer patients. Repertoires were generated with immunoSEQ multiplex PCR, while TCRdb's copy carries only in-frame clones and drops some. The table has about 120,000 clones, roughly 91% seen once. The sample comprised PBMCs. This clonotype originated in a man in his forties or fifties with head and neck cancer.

The CDR3 DNA reads TGTGCCAGCAGCTTCCTTGTCAGGGGGACAGACTTAAATTCACCCCTCCACTTT. Its protein product is CASSFLVRGTDLNSPLHF. This chain links TRBV5-8 with TRBJ1-6; 7 nucleotides agree with TRBD1. Trimming removed 2 bases from V and 7 bases from J; junction bases left unmatched: 15. The germline gives CDR1 SGHTS, CDR2 YDEGEE. The CDR3 contains 18 residues.